The T cell receptor beta chain under discussion was sequenced for a study of CD8 T cells in Susac syndrome. With random hexamers, 0.5 to 1 ug RNA was reverse transcribed. Across 54 Vbeta and 13 Jbeta, immunoSEQ multiplex PCR amplified TCR beta CDR3. Using its own MiXCR run on the immunoSEQ multiplex PCR reads, TCRdb lists one record per CDR3 protein. Altogether about 160,000 distinct CDR3 sequences are present, approximately 93% being singletons, with the ten largest covering around 0.093%. A word on this clonotype: Its matching antigen is unknown.

Study-level results: An acknowledgment was made by the study that its TCR sequencing and HLA analysis involved relatively few individuals.

TCR beta sequences were obtained from blood CD8+ and CD4+ T cells. The sequencing sample was made of CD4+ T cells from PBMCs. The sequence was obtained from a human donor with multiple sclerosis.

The CDR3: CAWSVGPGNIQYF. The CDR3, as DNA: TGTGCCTGGAGTGTAGGTCCGGGGAACATTCAGTACTTC. The V gene is TRBV30, the J gene TRBJ2-4; D is perhaps TRBD2 (5 bases). The CDR3 is 13 amino acids. The V end lost 0 bases, the J end lost 7 bases, and 10 bases lay between the germline ends. Germline loops: CDR1 GTSNPN, CDR2 SVGIG (reference sequence).